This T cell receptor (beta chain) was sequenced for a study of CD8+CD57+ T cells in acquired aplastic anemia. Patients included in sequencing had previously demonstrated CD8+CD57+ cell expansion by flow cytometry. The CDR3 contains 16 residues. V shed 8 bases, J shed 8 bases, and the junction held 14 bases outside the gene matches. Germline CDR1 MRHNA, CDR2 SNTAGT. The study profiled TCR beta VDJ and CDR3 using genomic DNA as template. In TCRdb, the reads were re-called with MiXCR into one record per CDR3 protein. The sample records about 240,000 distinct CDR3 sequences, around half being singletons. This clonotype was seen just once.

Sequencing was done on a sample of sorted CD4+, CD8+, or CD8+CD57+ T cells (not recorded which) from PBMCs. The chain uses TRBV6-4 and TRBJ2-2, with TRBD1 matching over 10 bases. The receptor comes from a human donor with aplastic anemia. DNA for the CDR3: TGTGCCAGCGTTGAAACCGGGACAGGGGTAACTGGGGAGCTGTTTTTT. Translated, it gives CASVETGTGVTGELFF.